A selection of T cell receptor beta chains follows, all from one sample in a study of T cell responses to AZD1222 COVID-19 vaccine. The table came from immunoSEQ multiplex PCR; TCRdb's copy has only in-frame clones and leaves some out. Of approximately 200,000 clones in the sample, 70% to 90% are singletons; the top ten hold roughly 8%. Sequenced material: peripheral blood, taken on day 0 of AZD1222 vaccination. The source of these receptors is an adult in good health. CDR3s include the opening cysteine and the closing phenylalanine or tryptophan. Each record gives: D gene, J gene, V gene, clone size, CDR3 DNA, CDR3 protein. D genes are given only for firm matches. A row's size may be missing; if present it is once, few, many or a size class.

d_call: TRBD1
j_call: TRBJ1-5
v_call: TRBV28
clone_size: .
cdr3_nt: TGTGCCAGCAAAGGGGGCGGAAGCAATCAGCCCCAGCATTTT
cdr3_aa: CASKGGGSNQPQHF

d_call: .
j_call: TRBJ2-2
v_call: TRBV19
clone_size: .
cdr3_nt: TGTGCCAGTATCGAAACTGGGGAGCTGTTTTTT
cdr3_aa: CASIETGELFF

d_call: TRBD1
j_call: TRBJ2-7
v_call: TRBV12-3/TRBV12-4
clone_size: .
cdr3_nt: TGTGCCAGCAGTTCCGACAGGGCCTACGAGCAGTACTTC
cdr3_aa: CASSSDRAYEQYF

d_call: TRBD2
j_call: TRBJ2-2
v_call: TRBV10-3
clone_size: .
cdr3_nt: TGTGCCATCAGACTTCCGCTAGCGGGGACGAACACCGGGGAGCTGTTTTTT
cdr3_aa: CAIRLPLAGTNTGELFF

d_call: TRBD1
j_call: TRBJ1-2
v_call: TRBV27
clone_size: once
cdr3_nt: TGTGCCAGCAGTTTGAAAGGGACAGGGCAGGGGGGCTACACCTTC
cdr3_aa: CASSLKGTGQGGYTF

d_call: .
j_call: TRBJ2-7
v_call: TRBV14
clone_size: .
cdr3_nt: TGTGCCAGCAGCCAAGTTTTTGGTGCGGGCGAGCAGTACTTC
cdr3_aa: CASSQVFGAGEQYF

d_call: .
j_call: TRBJ2-7
v_call: TRBV11-2
clone_size: .
cdr3_nt: TGTGCCAGCGCTATGGGACCAGTCTACGAGCAGTACTTC
cdr3_aa: CASAMGPVYEQYF

d_call: .
j_call: TRBJ2-6
v_call: TRBV4-2
clone_size: .
cdr3_nt: TGTGCCAGCAGCCAAGGAGTCGTCACAGGACTCTCTGGGGCCAACGTCCTGACTTTC
cdr3_aa: CASSQGVVTGLSGANVLTF

d_call: .
j_call: TRBJ2-7
v_call: TRBV2
clone_size: .
cdr3_nt: TGTGCCAGCAGTGAACGTGTGGCCCTCCCCTACGAGCAGTACTTC
cdr3_aa: CASSERVALPYEQYF

d_call: TRBD1
j_call: TRBJ1-1
v_call: TRBV12-5
clone_size: .
cdr3_nt: TGTGCTAGTGGTCGTACAGGGGGAGCTTTCTTT
cdr3_aa: CASGRTGGAFF

d_call: .
j_call: TRBJ2-5
v_call: TRBV19
clone_size: few
cdr3_nt: TGTGCCAGTAGTATTAATACAGCGAAAGAGACCCAGTACTTC
cdr3_aa: CASSINTAKETQYF

d_call: .
j_call: TRBJ2-5
v_call: TRBV6-5
clone_size: .
cdr3_nt: TGTGCCAGCAGTTCCGGACCTACGGGGCGTACCCAGTACTTC
cdr3_aa: CASSSGPTGRTQYF

d_call: TRBD1
j_call: TRBJ1-2
v_call: TRBV6-5
clone_size: .
cdr3_nt: TGTGCCAGCGGGAAAGGCCCAGGGGGTGGCTACACCTTC
cdr3_aa: CASGKGPGGGYTF

d_call: .
j_call: TRBJ2-3
v_call: TRBV23-1
clone_size: .
cdr3_nt: TGCGCCAGCAGTCCCCCGAGAGGGAACGGGACAGATACGCAGTATTTT
cdr3_aa: CASSPPRGNGTDTQYF

d_call: .
j_call: TRBJ2-3
v_call: TRBV5-1
clone_size: .
cdr3_nt: TGCGCCAGCAGCTTGCCGTCCACTAGCACAGATACGCAGTATTTT
cdr3_aa: CASSLPSTSTDTQYF

d_call: TRBD2
j_call: TRBJ2-5
v_call: TRBV2
clone_size: .
cdr3_nt: TGTGCCAGCAGTGGTCCTAGCGGGGGGGCGGAGACCCAGTACTTC
cdr3_aa: CASSGPSGGAETQYF

d_call: TRBD2
j_call: TRBJ2-1
v_call: TRBV15
clone_size: once
cdr3_nt: TGTGCCACCAGTCCGCGGGGGAGCTCCTACAATGAGCAGTTCTTC
cdr3_aa: CATSPRGSSYNEQFF

d_call: TRBD1
j_call: TRBJ1-1
v_call: TRBV6-5
clone_size: once
cdr3_nt: TGTGCCAGCAGTTACTCAGACCACCCCCCAGGGGGGGCTTTCTTT
cdr3_aa: CASSYSDHPPGGAFF

d_call: .
j_call: TRBJ1-3
v_call: TRBV29-1
clone_size: .
cdr3_nt: TGCAGCGTTGAAGATCCCTTCTCCAGCGGAAACACCATATATTTT
cdr3_aa: CSVEDPFSSGNTIYF

d_call: .
j_call: TRBJ2-5
v_call: TRBV18
clone_size: .
cdr3_nt: TGTGCCAGCTCAACTACGGGACCCAGTCTTGAGCCCCGTCGGTACCAAGAGACCCAGTACTTC
cdr3_aa: CASSTTGPSLEPRRYQETQYF

d_call: .
j_call: TRBJ1-2
v_call: TRBV19
clone_size: .
cdr3_nt: TGTGCCAGTAGTATAGATACCAGGCTCAACTATGGCTACACCTTC
cdr3_aa: CASSIDTRLNYGYTF

d_call: TRBD1
j_call: TRBJ1-2
v_call: TRBV30
clone_size: few
cdr3_nt: TGTGCCTGGAGTCAGGGGGTGGTGGATGGCTACACCTTC
cdr3_aa: CAWSQGVVDGYTF

d_call: .
j_call: TRBJ2-7
v_call: TRBV2
clone_size: .
cdr3_nt: TGTGCCAGCAGCGGGACTTCAGGGGTGTACGAGCAGTACTTC
cdr3_aa: CASSGTSGVYEQYF